This T cell receptor beta chain was found in a study of CD8 T cells in Susac syndrome. Findings and caveats of the study: The TCR sequencing and HLA analysis in the study involved a relatively small number of individuals, as the study acknowledged.

Trimming took off 3 bases at V and 9 bases at J, with 18 bases between the two ends. The length of the CDR3 is 14 residues. Germline values: CDR1 GTSNPN, CDR2 SVGIG (reference sequence). Random-hexamer reverse transcription was applied to roughly 0.5 to 1 ug RNA. It was immunoSEQ multiplex PCR that amplified TCR beta CDR3 across 54 Vbeta and 13 Jbeta. One entry per CDR3 protein results from TCRdb running MiXCR on the immunoSEQ multiplex PCR reads. The data contain about 250,000 distinct CDR3 sequences, roughly 95% of them singletons. Concerning this clonotype itself: As yet, its antigen is unknown.

The chain uses TRBV30 and TRBJ1-5, with D possibly matching TRBD1 (5 bases). Sequenced material: CD4+ T cells from PBMCs. The TCR sequence derives from a human donor with multiple sclerosis. DNA of the CDR3: TGTGCCTGGAGCGGCCGGGGGGGGGATGGGCCCCAGCATTTT. This encodes CAWSGRGGDGPQHF.